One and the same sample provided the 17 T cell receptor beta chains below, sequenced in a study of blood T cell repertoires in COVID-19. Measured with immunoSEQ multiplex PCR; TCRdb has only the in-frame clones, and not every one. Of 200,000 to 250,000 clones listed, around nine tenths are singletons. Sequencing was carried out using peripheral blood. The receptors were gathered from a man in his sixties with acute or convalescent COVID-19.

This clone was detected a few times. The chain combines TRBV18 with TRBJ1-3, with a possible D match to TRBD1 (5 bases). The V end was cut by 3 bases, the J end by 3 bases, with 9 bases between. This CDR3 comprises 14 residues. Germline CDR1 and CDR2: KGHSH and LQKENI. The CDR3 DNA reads TGTGCCAGCTCACCCTACGGGGGTGGAAACACCATATATTTT. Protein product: CASSPYGGGNTIYF.

The CDR3 nucleotides are TGTGCCAGCTCACCAGGACGGGGGGGCTCCTACGAGCAGTACTTC. Protein: CASSPGRGGSYEQYF. The chain joins TRBV18 to TRBJ2-7, with 8 bases fitting TRBD2. CDR3 length equals 15 residues. The V segment lost 2 bases and the J segment 0 bases; nucleotides outside the gene matches: 3. CDR1 is KGHSH, CDR2 LQKENI, per germline.

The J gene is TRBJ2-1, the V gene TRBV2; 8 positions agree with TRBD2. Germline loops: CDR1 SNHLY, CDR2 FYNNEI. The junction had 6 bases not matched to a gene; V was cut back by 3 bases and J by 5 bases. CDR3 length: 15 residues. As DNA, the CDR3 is TGTGCCAGCAGTGATCTCGGGGGGGATAACAATGAGCAGTTCTTC. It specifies CASSDLGGDNNEQFF.

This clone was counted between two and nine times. The CDR3 sequence: CASGSNLMANTEAFF. CDR3 nucleotides: TGTGCTAGTGGTTCAAATCTGATGGCGAACACTGAAGCTTTCTTT. V usage is TRBV12-5 and J usage is TRBJ1-1; the D is unclear. There are 15 residues in the CDR3. Trimming pared 4 bases from V and 1 base from J, leaving 13 bases between. Germline CDR1 is LGHNT and CDR2 is FRNRAP.

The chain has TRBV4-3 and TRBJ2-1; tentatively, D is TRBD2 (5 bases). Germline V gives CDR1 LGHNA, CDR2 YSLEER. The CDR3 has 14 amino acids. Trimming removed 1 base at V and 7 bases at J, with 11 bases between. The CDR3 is CASSQASRENEQFF. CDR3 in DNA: TGCGCCAGCAGCCAAGCGTCGAGGGAAAATGAGCAGTTCTTC.

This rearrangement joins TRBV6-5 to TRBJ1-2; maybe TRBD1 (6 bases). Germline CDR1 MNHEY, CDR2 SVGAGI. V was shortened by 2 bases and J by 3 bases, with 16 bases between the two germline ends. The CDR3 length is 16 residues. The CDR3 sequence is CASSYARGGLDYGYTF. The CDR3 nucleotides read TGTGCCAGCAGTTACGCGAGGGGGGGGCTGGACTATGGCTACACCTTC.

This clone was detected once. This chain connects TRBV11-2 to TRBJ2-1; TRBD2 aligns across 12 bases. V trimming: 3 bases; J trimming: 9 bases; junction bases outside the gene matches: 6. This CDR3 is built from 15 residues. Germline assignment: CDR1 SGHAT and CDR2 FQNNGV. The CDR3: CASSFLAGGQGEQFF. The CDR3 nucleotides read TGTGCCAGCAGCTTCCTAGCGGGGGGGCAAGGTGAGCAGTTCTTC. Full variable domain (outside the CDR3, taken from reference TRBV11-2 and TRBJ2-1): EAGVAQSPRYKIIEKRQSVAFWCNPISGHATLYWYQQILGQGPKLLIQFQNNGVVDDSQLPKDRFSAERLKGVDSTLKIQPAKLEDSAVYLCASSFLAGGQGEQFFGPGTRLTVL.

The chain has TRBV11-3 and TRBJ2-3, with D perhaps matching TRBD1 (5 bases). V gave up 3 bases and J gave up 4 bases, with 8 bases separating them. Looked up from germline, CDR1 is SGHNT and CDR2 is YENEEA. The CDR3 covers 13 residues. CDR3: CASSLGPSDTQYF. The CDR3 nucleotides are TGTGCCAGCAGCTTGGGGCCCTCAGATACGCAGTATTTT. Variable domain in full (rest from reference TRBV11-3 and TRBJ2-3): EAGVVQSPRYKIIEKKQPVAFWCNPISGHNTLYWYLQNLGQGPELLIRYENEEAVDDSQLPKDRFSAERLKGVDSTLKIQPAELGDSAVYLCASSLGPSDTQYFGPGTRLTVL.

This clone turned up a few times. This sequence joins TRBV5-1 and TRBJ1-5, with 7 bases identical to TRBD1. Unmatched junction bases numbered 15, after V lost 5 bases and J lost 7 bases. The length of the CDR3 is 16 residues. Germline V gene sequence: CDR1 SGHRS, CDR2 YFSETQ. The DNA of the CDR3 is TGCGCCAGCAGTGAAGGGGCAACACAGGGGAGACAGCCCCAGCATTTT. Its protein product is CASSEGATQGRQPQHF.

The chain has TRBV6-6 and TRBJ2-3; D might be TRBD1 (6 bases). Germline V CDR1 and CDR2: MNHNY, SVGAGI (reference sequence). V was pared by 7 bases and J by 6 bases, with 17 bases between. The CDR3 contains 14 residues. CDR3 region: CASTPGHPGDTQYF. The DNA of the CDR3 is TGTGCCAGCACTCCGGGACACCCAGGGGATACGCAGTATTTT.

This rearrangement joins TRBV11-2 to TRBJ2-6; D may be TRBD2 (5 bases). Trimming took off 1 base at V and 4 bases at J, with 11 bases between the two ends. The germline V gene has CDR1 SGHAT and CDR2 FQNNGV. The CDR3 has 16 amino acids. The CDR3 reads CASSLGRSWGANVLTF. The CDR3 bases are TGTGCCAGCAGCTTAGGGAGGTCCTGGGGGGCCAACGTCCTGACTTTC.

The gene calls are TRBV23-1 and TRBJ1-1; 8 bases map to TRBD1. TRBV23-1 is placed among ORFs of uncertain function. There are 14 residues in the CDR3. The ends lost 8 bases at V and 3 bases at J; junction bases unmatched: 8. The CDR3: CASDLTGADTEAFF. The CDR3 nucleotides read TGCGCCAGCGATCTGACAGGGGCGGACACTGAAGCTTTCTTT.

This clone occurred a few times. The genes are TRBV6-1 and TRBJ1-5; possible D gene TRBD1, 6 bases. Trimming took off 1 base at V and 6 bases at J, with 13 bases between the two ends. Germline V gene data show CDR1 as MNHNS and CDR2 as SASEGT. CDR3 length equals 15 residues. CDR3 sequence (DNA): TGTGCCAGCAGTGAAGGACAGGTTTTGGGTCAGCCCCAGCATTTT. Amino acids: CASSEGQVLGQPQHF.

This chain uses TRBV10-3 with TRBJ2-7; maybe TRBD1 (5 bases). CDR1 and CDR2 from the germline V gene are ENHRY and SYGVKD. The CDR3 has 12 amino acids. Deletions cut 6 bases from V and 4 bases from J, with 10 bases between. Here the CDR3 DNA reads TGTGCCATCAGCGCCCAGGGATACGAGCAGTACTTC. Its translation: CAISAQGYEQYF.

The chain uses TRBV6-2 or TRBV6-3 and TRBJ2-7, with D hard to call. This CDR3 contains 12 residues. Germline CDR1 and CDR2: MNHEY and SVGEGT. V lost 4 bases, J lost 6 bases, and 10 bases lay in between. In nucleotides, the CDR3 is TGTGCCAGCAGTTCCAGGCTGGCCGAGCAGTACTTC. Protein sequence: CASSSRLAEQYF.

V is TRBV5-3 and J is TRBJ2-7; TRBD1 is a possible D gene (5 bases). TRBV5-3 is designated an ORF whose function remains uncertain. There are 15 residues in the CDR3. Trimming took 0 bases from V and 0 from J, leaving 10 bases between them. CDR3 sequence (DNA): TGTGCCAGAAGCTTGGTCGGCAGGGTCTCCTACGAGCAGTACTTC. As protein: CARSLVGRVSYEQYF.

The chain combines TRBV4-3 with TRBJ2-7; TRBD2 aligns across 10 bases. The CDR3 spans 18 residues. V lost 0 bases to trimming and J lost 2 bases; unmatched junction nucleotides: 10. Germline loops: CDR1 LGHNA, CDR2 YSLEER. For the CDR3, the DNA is TGCGCCAGCAGCCAAGATTGGGTTACTAGCGGGGTAACCTACGAGCAGTACTTC. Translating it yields CASSQDWVTSGVTYEQYF.